This T cell receptor beta chain was sequenced in a study of T-cell reconstitution after alpha-beta-depleted transplantation in children. Whole-study results and caveats: Among T cells one year after transplant, newly produced cells accounted for most counts and diversity.

About this clonotype: Its antigen is unidentified.

V was cut by 4 bases and J by 5 bases, with 20 bases left in between. CDR1 is SEHNR, CDR2 FQNEAQ, per germline (reference sequence). CDR3 length: 16 amino acids. Unique molecular identifiers were incorporated into the prepared TCRbeta library. MiXCR was run by TCRdb on the PCR reads, yielding one entry per CDR3 protein. The sample lists 440,000 or so distinct CDR3 sequences, over 40% occurring once. The chain couples TRBV7-9 to TRBJ2-5; D ambiguous. The sequence was collected from a girl aged 2 to 9 with aplastic anemia, due to receive a stem cell transplant. The material was PBMCs, obtained before TCRalphabeta/CD19-depleted stem cell transplant. CDR3: CASSSLRITPGETQYF. DNA of the CDR3: TGTGCCAGCAGCTCCCTTAGGATCACCCCTGGGGAGACCCAGTACTTC.